This TCR beta chain was documented in a study of OX40 agonist ivuxolimab in advanced cancers. Study-wide context: Enrolled patients in dose escalation had cancers that were hepatocellular carcinoma, melanoma, renal cell or head and neck cancer. Among those enrolled, mean age was 60 years (range about 23 to 90) and approximately 80% were male.

TCRdb's table, derived via immunoSEQ multiplex PCR, lists solely in-frame clones and lacks some. The data contain around 46,000 clones, 80% to 90% of them singletons. This clone was found once. The study sampled blood at baseline, cycle 4 day 1, and cycle 7 day 1. This receptor was taken from an adult with an advanced solid tumor such as melanoma, head and neck, liver or kidney cancer. Sequenced material: CD4+ or CD8+ T cells sorted from blood, taken in a trial of the OX40 agonist ivuxolimab.

CDR3 DNA: TGTGCCACTAGACTAGTGAATGAGCAGTTCTTC. This gives the protein CATRLVNEQFF. V gene TRBV2 combines with J gene TRBJ2-7; tentatively, D is TRBD2 (6 bases). The DNA end is a closer match to TRBJ2-1, so the J assignment may be wrong. Germline CDR1 and CDR2: SNHLY and FYNNEI. The CDR3 is 11 amino acids.